The sequence of this TCR beta chain was determined in a study of neurological immune-mediated disorders. Study findings and constraints: The expanded clones of different subjects shared no CDR3 amino acid sequences (suggesting private repertoires in all groups). Levels of TCR clonal expansion peaked in HTLV-1-associated myelopathy and reached their lowest in multiple sclerosis, under those of healthy controls.

This clonotype was seen ten or more times. Its antigen is not identified. It was by 5'RACE with 10-nucleotide random UMIs that the cDNA was made. MiXCR, run by TCRdb on the 5' RACE reads, gives a single entry per CDR3 protein. The sample includes 80,000 to 85,000 distinct CDR3 sequences, 2.5% to 3% of them seen just once. V lost 6 bases and J 9 bases, leaving 12 bases between the germline ends. This CDR3 is 12 amino acids long. Germline V CDR1 and CDR2: SGHTA, FQGNSA. The unsorted libraries were generated from a total of 2 million PBMCs, which had been stored in RNAlater at -80 C. The chain employs TRBV7-2 and TRBJ2-4; D remains ambiguous. The TCR comes from a woman aged 30 to 39 with multiple sclerosis. Sequencing was done on a sample of PBMCs. The DNA for the CDR3 is TGTGCCAGCAGACCCGACCGCGGCATTCAGTACTTC. This translates into CASRPDRGIQYF.